Here is one TCR beta chain with its context. This entry belongs to a study of T cell responses to AZD1222 COVID-19 vaccine. The protocol was immunoSEQ multiplex PCR, while the TCRdb copy is restricted to in-frame clones and leaves out a portion. The sample contains under 200,000 clones, around 93% of which appear only once. The CDR3 runs 14 residues. Germline assignment: CDR1 LNHDA and CDR2 SQIVND (reference sequence). Trimming shortened V by 2 bases and J by 8 bases, and 12 bases separated the two germline ends. This sequence was found in an adult in good health. This sample comprised peripheral blood, obtained on day 0 of AZD1222 vaccination. The V and J genes are TRBV19 and TRBJ2-2; no firm D call. The CDR3 region is CASSIKASGGELFF. The CDR3, as DNA: TGTGCCAGTAGTATAAAGGCCTCTGGGGGGGAGCTGTTTTTT.